This is a list of T cell receptor beta chains from one sample in a study of T cell repertoires in cytomegalovirus infection. One entry per CDR3 protein results from TCRdb running MiXCR on the reads. The data show 50,000 to 65,000 distinct CDR3 sequences, with 15% to 25% seen just once and around 59% held by the top ten. These receptors' targets are unknown. The sample was CD8+ T cells from cultured PBMCs, taken from culture after CMV antigen stimulation. The receptors were gathered from a human donor in good health (CMV status not recorded). Some clones in this sample may be carry-over from other donors' samples. CDR3s include the opening cysteine and the closing phenylalanine or tryptophan. Each record gives: clone size, J gene, V gene, D gene, CDR3 protein, CDR3 DNA. The D gene is left open where the match is weak. Size tells how often a clone was seen (once, few, many) or the class of an expanded clone, and some rows leave it out.

>few|TRBJ1-1|TRBV11-2|TRBD1
CASSSGQGPFEAFF
TGTGCCAGCAGCTCAGGACAGGGCCCCTTTGAAGCTTTCTTT
>few|TRBJ2-2|TRBV25-1|NA
CASSVRPLGAGELFF
TGTGCCAGCAGTGTACGGCCCCTGGGGGCCGGGGAGCTGTTTTTT
>NA|TRBJ1-1|TRBV28|NA
CASSFRGRNTEAFF
TGTGCCAGCAGTTTCCGGGGGCGCAACACTGAAGCTTTCTTT
>NA|TRBJ2-7|TRBV10-3|NA
CAIRQGISYEQYF
TGTGCCATCAGACAGGGAATCTCCTACGAGCAGTACTTC
>few|TRBJ1-4|TRBV7-2|NA
CASSLRTEKLFF
TGTGCCAGCAGCTTGAGGACTGAAAAACTGTTTTTT
>NA|TRBJ2-5|TRBV12-3/TRBV12-4|TRBD2
CASEAGGRSETQYF
TGTGCCAGTGAAGCGGGGGGGCGTTCTGAGACCCAGTACTTC
>many|TRBJ1-1|TRBV7-2|NA
CASSLSTGITEAFF
TGTGCCAGCAGCTTATCCACAGGGATTACTGAAGCTTTCTTT
>few|TRBJ1-1|TRBV6-1|NA
CASSTSTVRGSEAFF
TGTGCCAGCAGTACATCGACAGTCCGTGGGTCTGAAGCTTTCTTT
>many|TRBJ2-1|TRBV7-3|NA
CASSLSRRQNYNEQFF
TGTGCCAGCAGCTTAAGCAGACGGCAGAATTACAATGAGCAGTTCTTC
>NA|TRBJ2-3|TRBV29-1|NA
CSAAGTTSTDTQYF
TGCAGCGCAGCCGGGACAACTAGCACAGATACGCAGTATTTT
>few|TRBJ1-2|TRBV20-1|TRBD1
CSARPGTGFYGYTF
TGCAGTGCACGACCCGGGACAGGGTTCTATGGCTACACCTTC
>NA|TRBJ2-7|TRBV6-2/TRBV6-3|NA
CASSYISTTYEQYF
TGTGCCAGCAGTTATATATCTACAACCTACGAGCAGTACTTC
>many|TRBJ1-6|TRBV23-1|NA
CASSQYSPLHF
TGCGCCAGCAGTCAGTATTCACCCCTCCACTTT
>few|TRBJ2-7|TRBV7-2|NA
CASNREGGSGRIYEQYF
TGTGCCAGCAACAGGGAGGGGGGAAGCGGTAGAATCTACGAGCAGTACTTC
>NA|TRBJ2-7|TRBV11-2|NA
CASSLDIYEQYF
TGTGCCAGCAGCTTAGATATCTACGAGCAGTACTTC
>NA|TRBJ2-1|TRBV9|NA
CASSTGERPYNEQFF
TGTGCCAGCAGCACCGGAGAGAGGCCCTACAATGAGCAGTTCTTC
>NA|TRBJ2-4|TRBV7-9|TRBD2
CASSLGSGGRLNIQYF
TGTGCCAGCAGCTTAGGTTCGGGGGGGCGATTAAACATTCAGTACTTC
>few|TRBJ2-2|TRBV7-8|NA
CASSPEVGWGAGELFF
TGTGCCAGCAGCCCAGAGGTCGGATGGGGCGCCGGGGAGCTGTTTTTT
>few|TRBJ2-7|TRBV7-8|TRBD1
CASSLGSGQEVSYEQYF
TGTGCCAGCAGCTTAGGATCGGGACAGGAGGTCTCCTACGAGCAGTACTTC
>NA|TRBJ2-7|TRBV6-2/TRBV6-3|TRBD2
CASSGSTSGFYEQYF
TGTGCCAGCAGTGGATCGACTAGCGGATTCTACGAGCAGTACTTC
>many|TRBJ2-5|TRBV6-1|TRBD2
CASSPGLAVGYQETQYF
TGTGCCAGCAGTCCGGGACTAGCGGTTGGGTACCAAGAGACCCAGTACTTC
>many|TRBJ1-2|TRBV7-9|NA
CASSLVSVARGYTF
TGTGCCAGCAGCTTAGTTAGTGTGGCGCGCGGCTACACCTTC
>NA|TRBJ1-1|TRBV6-2/TRBV6-3|NA
CASRPYVQGNTEAFF
TGTGCCAGCAGACCCTATGTACAGGGGAACACTGAAGCTTTCTTT
>few|TRBJ2-5|TRBV7-9|NA
CASAQAQALETQYF
TGTGCCAGCGCCCAGGCGCAGGCGTTAGAGACCCAGTACTTC
>NA|TRBJ1-1|TRBV5-1|NA
CASSLGVLNTEAFF
TGCGCCAGCAGCTTGGGGGTACTGAACACTGAAGCTTTCTTT
>once|TRBJ1-4|TRBV27|NA
CASSLSQGGDEKLFF
TGTGCCAGCAGTTTATCGCAAGGGGGGGATGAAAAACTGTTTTTT
>NA|TRBJ2-1|TRBV7-8|NA
CASSPPEGTYNEQFF
TGTGCCAGCAGCCCCCCTGAGGGGACCTACAATGAGCAGTTCTTC
>few|TRBJ1-5|TRBV28|TRBD1
CASSPGQGANQPQHF
TGTGCCAGCAGCCCGGGACAGGGGGCCAATCAGCCCCAGCATTTT
>few|TRBJ2-7|TRBV7-9|NA
CASSIDSGTYEQYF
TGTGCCAGCAGCATAGATAGCGGAACCTACGAGCAGTACTTC
>many|TRBJ2-5|TRBV7-4|NA
CASSLSRGQETQYF
TGTGCCAGCAGCTTATCCAGAGGCCAAGAGACCCAGTACTTC
>NA|TRBJ2-7|TRBV6-6|TRBD2
CASSPSSGGLDEQYF
TGTGCCAGCAGCCCTAGTAGCGGGGGTCTTGACGAGCAGTACTTC
>many|TRBJ2-3|TRBV28|TRBD2
CASSLFLAGTTDTQYF
TGTGCCAGCAGTTTATTCCTAGCGGGAACCACAGATACGCAGTATTTT
>NA|TRBJ1-2|TRBV7-6|TRBD1
CASSPRGQGFEGYTF
TGTGCCAGCAGCCCCCGAGGACAGGGATTCGAAGGCTACACCTTC
>NA|TRBJ2-3|TRBV7-2|TRBD2
CASSPSGGASDTQYF
TGTGCCAGCAGCCCTAGCGGGGGGGCCTCAGATACGCAGTATTTT
>NA|TRBJ2-7|TRBV27|NA
CASSLSPDSYEQYF
TGTGCCAGCAGTTTATCACCAGACTCCTACGAGCAGTACTTC
>few|TRBJ1-1|TRBV19|NA
CASSHPGGNTEAFF
TGTGCCAGTAGTCATCCGGGGGGGAACACTGAAGCTTTCTTT
>NA|TRBJ1-2|TRBV5-4|NA
CASSLDSPPYGYTF
TGTGCCAGCAGCTTGGACAGCCCGCCCTATGGCTACACCTTC
>NA|TRBJ2-1|TRBV7-9|TRBD2
CASSQLAGEYNEQFF
TGTGCCAGCAGCCAGCTAGCGGGGGAGTACAATGAGCAGTTCTTC
>NA|TRBJ2-1|TRBV6-2/TRBV6-3|NA
CASSYSRGTYNEQFF
TGTGCCAGCAGTTACTCGCGCGGGACTTACAATGAGCAGTTCTTC
>NA|TRBJ1-1|TRBV5-4|NA
CASSLEGRADTEAFF
TGTGCCAGCAGCCTGGAGGGCAGGGCTGACACTGAAGCTTTCTTT
>few|TRBJ2-1|TRBV7-9|TRBD2
CATLTQPGLARNNEQFF
TGTGCCACCCTCACCCAGCCGGGACTAGCGAGAAACAATGAGCAGTTCTTC
>NA|TRBJ2-7|TRBV19|TRBD2
CASRALSSGPTYEQYF
TGTGCCAGTAGGGCCCTATCTAGCGGGCCGACCTACGAGCAGTACTTC
>NA|TRBJ2-2|TRBV7-2|TRBD2
CASSLGLAGGGGELFF
TGTGCCAGCAGCTTGGGACTAGCGGGGGGCGGCGGGGAGCTGTTTTTT
>NA|TRBJ2-7|TRBV19|NA
CASSIGSGGVYEQYF
TGTGCCAGTAGTATCGGATCGGGTGGGGTGTACGAGCAGTACTTC
>many|TRBJ1-1|TRBV4-1|NA
CASSQTVMNTEAFF
TGCGCCAGCAGCCAAACTGTCATGAACACTGAAGCTTTCTTT
>few|TRBJ2-1|TRBV6-4|TRBD2
CASSVGLAGGSYNEQFF
TGTGCCAGCAGTGTGGGGCTAGCGGGGGGATCCTACAATGAGCAGTTCTTC
>NA|TRBJ2-1|TRBV7-8|TRBD1
CASSWGTGPLNEQFF
TGTGCCAGCAGCTGGGGGACAGGGCCATTAAATGAGCAGTTCTTC
>few|TRBJ2-2|TRBV12-3/TRBV12-4|TRBD2
CASSHLGGPYTGELFF
TGTGCCAGCAGTCATCTGGGAGGGCCCTACACCGGGGAGCTGTTTTTT
>few|TRBJ2-7|TRBV28|TRBD2
CAGPSTGGAHYEQYF
TGTGCAGGACCCTCGACGGGAGGGGCCCACTACGAGCAGTACTTC
>few|TRBJ1-1|TRBV4-2|NA
CASSPLKGRDTEAFF
TGTGCCAGCAGCCCCCTGAAGGGGCGAGACACTGAAGCTTTCTTT
>few|TRBJ1-5|TRBV27|NA
CASSARRGGQPQHF
TGTGCCAGCAGTGCCCGGAGGGGCGGCCAGCCCCAGCATTTT
>many|TRBJ2-1|TRBV7-9|NA
CASSFGHQGGNEQFF
TGTGCCAGCAGCTTTGGACACCAAGGGGGCAATGAGCAGTTCTTC
>NA|TRBJ1-3|TRBV19|NA
CASSSRWPLVRADSGNTIYF
TGTGCCAGTAGTTCCAGATGGCCGCTGGTGAGGGCTGACTCTGGAAACACCATATATTTT
>NA|TRBJ2-1|TRBV20-1|NA
CSAKVAANEQFF
TGCAGTGCTAAGGTAGCAGCAAATGAGCAGTTCTTC
>NA|TRBJ1-2|TRBV7-2|NA
CASSLDGGAQLGYTF
TGTGCCAGCAGCCTAGATGGAGGGGCCCAACTTGGCTACACCTTC
>many|TRBJ2-2|TRBV20-1|TRBD1
CSARGSDRATGELFF
TGCAGTGCTCGGGGTAGCGACAGGGCAACCGGGGAGCTGTTTTTT
>few|TRBJ2-7|TRBV6-6|NA
CASSYNAQLGMTYEQYF
TGTGCCAGCAGTTACAACGCCCAGTTGGGGATGACCTACGAGCAGTACTTC
>NA|TRBJ2-4|TRBV11-2|TRBD2
CASMPRGGESIQYF
TGTGCCAGTATGCCACGGGGGGGAGAAAGCATTCAGTACTTC
>many|TRBJ1-1|TRBV7-2|NA
CASSFMTTEAFF
TGTGCCAGCAGCTTTATGACAACTGAAGCTTTCTTT